Listed below are T cell receptor beta chains from one sample, sequenced in a study of T cells after posttransplantation cyclophosphamide. Here immunoSEQ multiplex PCR was the method, and the copy in TCRdb shows in-frame clones only, minus some. The table has approximately 50,000 clones, around 94% seen once; the top ten hold 2.9%. The sequenced material came from PBMCs. The origin of the receptors is a woman aged 30 to 39 in good health and a related stem cell transplant donor. CDR3s include the opening cysteine and the closing phenylalanine or tryptophan. The order of the fields is V gene, D gene, clone size, J gene, CDR3 DNA, CDR3 protein. D genes are given only for firm matches. Only some rows state a clone size, as once, few, many or a class for expanded clones.

>TRBV19|NA|once|TRBJ1-1
TGTGCCAGTAGTCCTTTTGTCACAAAACTGAACACTGAAGCTTTCTTT
CASSPFVTKLNTEAFF
>TRBV7-9|NA|NA|TRBJ1-2
TGTGCCAGCAGCTTTGAGGGGACTTATGGCTACACCTTC
CASSFEGTYGYTF
>TRBV7-9|NA|NA|TRBJ1-4
TGTGCCAGCAGCCTCCACAGGACCTCAACTAATGAAAAACTGTTTTTT
CASSLHRTSTNEKLFF
>TRBV6-5|NA|NA|TRBJ1-2
TGTGCCAGCAGTCGACTAGGGGGGGCTCCCTATGGCTACACCTTC
CASSRLGGAPYGYTF
>TRBV30|NA|NA|TRBJ1-5
TGTGCCTGGAGTGTAAGGGGAAGGAATCAGCCCCAGCATTTT
CAWSVRGRNQPQHF
>TRBV14|NA|NA|TRBJ1-1
TGTGCCAGCAGCCAAGTAGGCGGGGGGGACACTGAAGCTTTCTTT
CASSQVGGGDTEAFF
>TRBV7-2|TRBD1|NA|TRBJ1-1
TGTGCCAGCAGCTTAAACAGGGGTCCGGAAGCTTTCTTT
CASSLNRGPEAFF
>TRBV2|NA|NA|TRBJ2-5
TGTGCCAGCAGTCAGATCCAAGAGACCCAGTACTTC
CASSQIQETQYF
>TRBV19|NA|NA|TRBJ2-7
TGTGCCAGTAGTATAGCGGTGGGGCCCACCTACTCCTACGAGCAGTACTTC
CASSIAVGPTYSYEQYF
>TRBV7-6|TRBD1|NA|TRBJ1-1
TGTGCCAGCAGCCCACGGACAGGGGGGAACACTGAAGCTTTCTTT
CASSPRTGGNTEAFF
>TRBV11-2|TRBD1|NA|TRBJ1-2
TGTGCCAGCAGCTTAGATCAGGGGACAGTCCTTAACTATGGCTACACCTTC
CASSLDQGTVLNYGYTF
>TRBV15|TRBD1|NA|TRBJ2-2
TGTGCCACCAGCAGAGTGGGGCAGGGGGTTGTCGGGGAGCTGTTTTTT
CATSRVGQGVVGELFF
>TRBV7-2|NA|NA|TRBJ1-2
TGTGCCAGCAGCTTAGACAGGGTCTATGGCTACACCTTC
CASSLDRVYGYTF
>TRBV6-4|TRBD2|few|TRBJ2-3
TGTGCCAGCAGTGAACTAGCGGGGGGGCAAGATACGCAGTATTTT
CASSELAGGQDTQYF
>TRBV10-3|TRBD1|NA|TRBJ1-2
TGTGCCATCAGTGGGGGACAGCGCCTTAACTATGGCTACACCTTC
CAISGGQRLNYGYTF
>TRBV7-3|TRBD1|few|TRBJ2-3
TGTGCCAGCAGCTCCCGACAGGGATCAACGCAGTATTTT
CASSSRQGSTQYF
>TRBV6-4|NA|NA|TRBJ2-3
TGTGCCAGCAGTGACGGGGGGGCTAGCACAGATACGCAGTATTTT
CASSDGGASTDTQYF
>TRBV15|TRBD1|NA|TRBJ2-5
TGTGCCACCAGAAACCCCGGGACAGGGGGCCAAGAGACCCAGTACTTC
CATRNPGTGGQETQYF
>TRBV19|NA|NA|TRBJ2-3
TGTGCCAGTAGAATCGCGGCGACAGATACGCAGTATTTT
CASRIAATDTQYF
>TRBV7-9|NA|NA|TRBJ1-1
TGTGCCAGCAGTCCCCCACTAGGGACTGAAGCTTTCTTT
CASSPPLGTEAFF
>TRBV5-4|NA|NA|TRBJ2-1
TGTGCCAGCAGTCCCGACACCCGGTCCAACAATGAGCAGTTCTTC
CASSPDTRSNNEQFF
>TRBV7-9|NA|once|TRBJ2-5
TGTGCCAGCAGCTTCAGGCAAGAGACCCAGTACTTC
CASSFRQETQYF
>TRBV6-1|NA|NA|TRBJ2-7
TGTGCCAGCAGTACCAGGATGTACGAGCAGTACTTC
CASSTRMYEQYF
>TRBV2|TRBD2|NA|TRBJ2-1
TGTGCCAGTTTGCGACCGGGACTAGCGGGGAGTAATGAGCAGTTCTTC
CASLRPGLAGSNEQFF
>TRBV28|NA|NA|TRBJ1-1
TGTGCCAGCACTAGCCCACAGGGTAACAATGAAGCTTTCTTT
CASTSPQGNNEAFF
>TRBV2|TRBD1|once|TRBJ1-2
TGTGCCAGCACGACAGGGCCCCCTGGCTACACCTTC
CASTTGPPGYTF
>TRBV18|NA|NA|TRBJ1-1
TGTGCCAGCTCACCACTTCGCGGGACGGCGAACACTGAAGCTTTCTTT
CASSPLRGTANTEAFF
>TRBV6-6|TRBD1|NA|TRBJ2-7
TGTGCCAGCAGTTACTCGACAGGGCGGAGCCTCGAGCAGTACTTC
CASSYSTGRSLEQYF
>TRBV7-2|NA|NA|TRBJ1-2
TGTGCCAGCAGCGTCTCAGGGTTTGGCTACACCTTC
CASSVSGFGYTF
>TRBV4-2|NA|medium-sized|TRBJ1-6
TGTGCCAGCAGCCAAGAGGGGGCGCGGTCACCCCTCCACTTT
CASSQEGARSPLHF
>TRBV4-3|TRBD1|few|TRBJ1-2
TGCGCCAGCAGCTACTCCGGGACAGGTGAAAACTATGGCTACACCTTC
CASSYSGTGENYGYTF
>TRBV13|NA|NA|TRBJ1-4
TGTGCCAGCAGCTTTAGGGAGACTAATGAAAAACTGTTTTTT
CASSFRETNEKLFF